Shown below are 25 T cell receptor beta chains from a single sample sequenced in a study of blood T cell repertoires in COVID-19. The table came from immunoSEQ multiplex PCR; TCRdb's copy has only in-frame clones and leaves some out. Found here are 95,000 to 150,000 clones, 80% to 90% of them singletons; the top ten hold about 5.4%. Sequencing was carried out using peripheral blood. Receptor source: an elderly man with active or convalescent COVID-19.

This chain joins TRBV7-9 and TRBJ2-2; TRBD1 matches at 7 bases. Germline CDR1 reads SEHNR; CDR2 reads FQNEAQ (reference sequence). This CDR3 is built from 13 residues. Trimming at V came to 6 bases and at J to 7 bases, leaving 5 bases not matched to a gene. The CDR3 DNA sequence: TGTGCCAGCAGACAGGGGCTGGGCGGGGAGCTGTTTTTT. It yields the protein CASRQGLGGELFF.

The V call is TRBV6-5, the J call TRBJ2-2; TRBD2 matches at 8 bases. The CDR3 has 15 residues. The V gene end was trimmed by 2 bases and the J gene end by 6 bases; junction bases not matched to a gene: 5. Germline CDR1 reads MNHEY; CDR2 reads SVGAGI. The CDR3 region is CASSYGGLGAGELFF. CDR3 coding DNA: TGTGCCAGCAGTTACGGGGGACTAGGGGCCGGGGAGCTGTTTTTT.

This clone has a handful of counts. The chain employs TRBV6-5 and TRBJ1-4, with 7 bases lining up with TRBD1. CDR3 length equals 14 residues. With 5 bases clipped from V and 8 bases from J, the junction kept 8 bases outside the gene matches. From germline, CDR1 is MNHEY and CDR2 SVGAGI. CDR3 in DNA: TGTGCCAGCAGTCGGGACAGAGAAGGGGAAAAACTGTTTTTT. Translated, it gives CASSRDREGEKLFF.

The genes are TRBV7-9 and TRBJ1-1, with D tentatively TRBD1 (6 bases). The CDR3 totals 14 residues. Germline CDR1 reads SEHNR; CDR2 reads FQNEAQ (reference sequence). Trimming cost V 2 bases and J 5 bases, with 12 bases left between them. The CDR3 sequence: CASSLNSGVTEAFF. CDR3 DNA: TGTGCCAGCAGCTTAAACTCAGGGGTTACTGAAGCTTTCTTT.

This chain uses TRBV27 with TRBJ2-1, with 10 bases identical to TRBD1. V dropped 6 bases and J dropped 2; count of bases not matched to a gene: 4. Germline CDR1 is MNHEY and CDR2 is SMNVEV (reference sequence). The CDR3 is made up of 15 amino acids. CDR3 bases: TGTGCCAGCAGATCCGGGACAGGGGCCTACAATGAGCAGTTCTTC. Encoded protein: CASRSGTGAYNEQFF.

The CDR3 loop is CASSPWTGMNTEAFF. The CDR3 bases are TGCGCCAGCAGCCCCTGGACAGGAATGAACACTGAAGCTTTCTTT. The chain employs TRBV4-3 and TRBJ1-1, with 7 bases that match TRBD1. After removal of 4 bases from V and 0 bases from J, the junction contained 5 bases not matched to a gene. Germline values: CDR1 LGHNA, CDR2 YSLEER. This CDR3 has 15 amino acids.

The genes are TRBV10-3 and TRBJ2-5, with D perhaps TRBD1 (5 bases). The V end lost 5 bases, the J end lost 2 bases, and 9 bases lay between the germline ends. The CDR3 runs 13 residues. The V gene's germline CDR1 is ENHRY and CDR2 SYGVKD. The CDR3 loop is CAISLQAQETQYF. In nucleotides, the CDR3 is TGTGCCATCAGTTTACAGGCTCAAGAGACCCAGTACTTC.

The chain joins TRBV3-1 (or the pseudogene TRBV3-2) to TRBJ2-4; D is undetermined. Trimming took 4 bases from V and 1 from J, leaving 11 bases between them. The germline V gene encodes CDR1 LGHDT and CDR2 YNNKEL (reference sequence). The CDR3 sequence is 15 residues long. The CDR3 reads CASSRCDTAKNIQYF. CDR3 DNA sequence: TGTGCCAGCAGCCGGTGCGACACCGCCAAAAACATTCAGTACTTC.

The chain joins TRBV7-2 to TRBJ2-7, with 10 positions matching TRBD2. CDR3 length: 14 residues. V was pared by 7 bases and J by 5 bases, with 8 bases of the junction left unmatched. Germline CDR1 SGHTA, CDR2 FQGNSA. CDR3 protein: CASTRGLAMNEQYF. The CDR3 DNA reads TGTGCCAGCACCCGGGGACTAGCGATGAACGAGCAGTACTTC.

The V call is TRBV5-6, the J call TRBJ1-2; 8 bases are a match to TRBD1. Germline V gene data show CDR1 as SGHDT and CDR2 as YYEEEE. The CDR3 loop spans 15 amino acids. After removal of 1 base from V and 4 bases from J, the junction contained 6 bases not matched to a gene. CDR3 DNA sequence: TGTGCCAGCAGCTTGCGTGGGACAGGCATCTATGGCTACACCTTC. Translating gives CASSLRGTGIYGYTF. The full variable domain, with the rest looked up from reference TRBV5-6 and TRBJ1-2, is DAGVTQSPTHLIKTRGQQVTLRCSPKSGHDTVSWYQQALGQGPQFIFQYYEEEERQRGNFPDRFSGHQFPNYSSELNVNALLLGDSALYLCASSLRGTGIYGYTFGSGTRLTVV.

The chain combines TRBV7-3 with TRBJ2-5, with 7 bases matching TRBD2. From germline, CDR1 is SGHTA and CDR2 FQGTGA. This CDR3 is built from 15 residues. Unmatched junction bases numbered 4, after V lost 1 base and J lost 2 bases. The CDR3 nucleotides are TGTGCCAGCAGCTTAATGGGAGGGATACAAGAGACCCAGTACTTC. It is translated as CASSLMGGIQETQYF.

This clone was seen just once. The chain employs TRBV6-6 and TRBJ2-1; D is unclear. Germline V CDR1 and CDR2: MNHNY, SVGAGI (reference sequence). This CDR3 is built from 13 residues. With 4 bases removed from V and 6 bases from J, the gap between germline ends came to 10 bases. The CDR3 loop reads CASSSDFFNEQFF. Written as DNA, the CDR3 is TGTGCCAGCAGTTCCGACTTCTTCAATGAGCAGTTCTTC.

The genes are TRBV5-1 and TRBJ1-2; TRBD1 is a possible D gene (5 bases). Between the trimmed V and J ends, which lost 0 bases and 6 bases, there was a span of 12 bases. Germline loops: CDR1 SGHRS, CDR2 YFSETQ. The CDR3 has 14 amino acids. This CDR3 reads CASSLARQGDGYTF. The CDR3, as DNA: TGCGCCAGCAGCTTGGCCCGCCAGGGTGATGGCTACACCTTC.

J is TRBJ1-4 and V is TRBV11-2; 9 nucleotides agree with TRBD1. This CDR3 contains 15 residues. Germline V CDR1 and CDR2: SGHAT, FQNNGV. J lost 4 bases, V lost 1 base, and 1 base had no gene match. CDR3 nucleotides: TGTGCCAGCAGCTTAGGGGGACAGGGTAATGAAAAACTGTTTTTT. Translation gives CASSLGGQGNEKLFF.

The sample holds a few counts of this clone. The CDR3 loop reads CASSQASQINSPLHF. DNA for the CDR3: TGTGCCAGCAGCCAAGCTAGTCAGATAAATTCACCCCTCCACTTT. This chain links TRBV3-1 (or the pseudogene TRBV3-2) with TRBJ1-6; the D is unclear. V gave up 1 base and J gave up 7 bases, with 11 bases separating them. The germline V gene has CDR1 LGHDT and CDR2 YNNKEL (reference sequence). This CDR3 is 15 amino acids long.

The J gene is TRBJ1-2, the V gene TRBV28, with TRBD1 identical over 7 bases. The germline V gene has CDR1 MDHEN and CDR2 SYDVKM. The CDR3 consists of 15 residues. V lost 7 bases to trimming and J lost 2 bases; unmatched junction nucleotides: 10. As DNA, the CDR3 is TGTGCCAGCAAACTCGATTTACAGGGGAACTATGGCTACACCTTC. Residues: CASKLDLQGNYGYTF.

The chain joins TRBV11-2 to TRBJ2-2; D is uncertain. V lost 1 base and J 3 bases, leaving 3 bases between the germline ends. Germline V gene data show CDR1 as SGHAT and CDR2 as FQNNGV. This CDR3 is built from 13 residues. The DNA of the CDR3 is TGTGCCAGCAGCTTAGTAGACACCGGGGAGCTGTTTTTT. Translated, it gives CASSLVDTGELFF.

The chain combines TRBV30 with TRBJ1-4, with D possibly being TRBD1 (5 bases). V dropped 4 bases and J dropped 15 bases, with 15 bases sitting between them. CDR3 size: 11 residues. Germline V lookup: CDR1 GTSNPN, CDR2 SVGIG (reference sequence). The CDR3 here is CAWTQGIEVFF. The CDR3 region has the DNA TGTGCCTGGACCCAGGGTATTGAGGTGTTTTTT. Based on the CDR3 plus reference TRBV30 and TRBJ1-4, the full variable domain is SQTIHQWPATLVQPVGSPLSLECTVEGTSNPNLYWYRQAAGRGLQLLFYSVGIGQISSEVPQNLSASRPQDRQFILSSKKLLLSDSGFYLCAWTQGIEVFFGSGTQLSVL.

CDR3 sequence: CASSLVSGIYGYTF. For the CDR3, the DNA is TGTGCCAGCAGCTTAGTGTCAGGGATCTATGGCTACACCTTC. The chain carries TRBV11-2 and TRBJ1-2, with a weak D call TRBD1 (5 bases). V dropped 1 base and J dropped 4 bases, with 10 bases sitting between them. Germline CDR1 SGHAT, CDR2 FQNNGV. This CDR3 comprises 14 residues.

The chain couples TRBV6-5 to TRBJ1-1; D gene unclear. The V end lost 5 bases, the J end lost 7 bases, and 17 bases lay between the germline ends. The germline V gene has CDR1 MNHEY and CDR2 SVGAGI. The length of the CDR3 is 14 residues. As DNA, the CDR3 is TGTGCCAGCAGTCTAGCTTCGGATATTGGTGAAGCTTTCTTT. Translated, it gives CASSLASDIGEAFF.

The gene calls are TRBV5-1 and TRBJ2-5; 7 bases align to TRBD1. Trimming took 0 bases from V and 4 from J; bases not matched to a gene: 3. The CDR3 is 14 amino acids. CDR1 and CDR2 from the germline V gene are SGHRS and YFSETQ. The CDR3 sequence: CASSLDRGGETQYF. The CDR3 DNA reads TGCGCCAGCAGCTTGGACAGGGGTGGAGAGACCCAGTACTTC.

The genes are TRBV11-2 and TRBJ1-4; perhaps TRBD1 as D (6 bases). Trimming pared 5 bases from V and 5 bases from J, leaving 12 bases between. CDR1 and CDR2 (germline): SGHAT, FQNNGV. The CDR3 covers 14 residues. The CDR3 DNA is TGTGCCAGCAGCATAAGCACAGGGAATGAAAAACTGTTTTTT. This sequence encodes CASSISTGNEKLFF. The variable domain in full, completed from reference TRBV11-2 and TRBJ1-4, reads EAGVAQSPRYKIIEKRQSVAFWCNPISGHATLYWYQQILGQGPKLLIQFQNNGVVDDSQLPKDRFSAERLKGVDSTLKIQPAKLEDSAVYLCASSISTGNEKLFFGSGTQLSVL.

The chain has TRBV7-6 and TRBJ2-1, with 11 bases identical to TRBD2. CDR3 length: 15 residues. Germline-derived CDR1 and CDR2 are SGHVS and FNYEAQ. V gave up 5 bases and J gave up 7 bases; unmatched junction bases: 7. This CDR3 reads CASSGGLAGSNEQFF. The CDR3 DNA sequence: TGTGCCAGCAGCGGAGGACTAGCGGGCTCTAATGAGCAGTTCTTC.

V is TRBV30 and J is TRBJ1-2; TRBD1 matches at 8 bases. This CDR3 has 14 amino acids. CDR1 is GTSNPN, CDR2 SVGIG, per germline (reference sequence). Germline trimming cut 4 bases from V and 4 bases from J; bases unmatched to any gene: 8. DNA of the CDR3: TGTGCCTGGACCCAGGACAGGGCCTCCTATGGCTACACCTTC. It codes for CAWTQDRASYGYTF.

The chain carries TRBV27 and TRBJ1-2, with TRBD1 as a possible D gene (6 bases). The V end was cut by 2 bases, the J end by 5 bases, with 15 bases between. CDR1 is MNHEY and CDR2 is SMNVEV in the germline V gene (reference sequence). The CDR3 spans 15 residues. This chain's CDR3 is CASSLGRAGEYGYTF. The CDR3 nucleotides are TGTGCCAGCAGTTTAGGGCGGGCAGGGGAGTATGGCTACACCTTC.